This is a list of T cell receptor beta chains from one sample in a study of cytomegalovirus exposure and HLA in healthy donors. Data came from immunoSEQ multiplex PCR; TCRdb stores just in-frame clones and leaves some out. This listing includes around 110,000 clones. The sequenced sample was PBMCs. These TCRs come from a man aged 25-45 years in good health and CMV-seronegative. The CDR3 runs from the conserved cysteine through the conserved F or W. Fields, in order: D gene, V gene, J gene, CDR3 protein, CDR3 DNA. D genes are given only for firm matches.

D gene: TRBD2
V gene: TRBV30
J gene: TRBJ2-5
CDR3 protein: CAWKAGGRPGETQYF
CDR3 DNA: TGTGCCTGGAAGGCGGGGGGGCGCCCGGGAGAGACCCAGTACTTC

D gene: .
V gene: TRBV5-6
J gene: TRBJ1-2
CDR3 protein: CASSLGQGKRGYTF
CDR3 DNA: TGTGCCAGCAGCTTGGGGCAGGGGAAACGAGGCTACACCTTC

D gene: .
V gene: TRBV6-5
J gene: TRBJ2-4
CDR3 protein: CASSPGYGIQYF
CDR3 DNA: TGTGCCAGCAGCCCCGGGTATGGGATTCAGTACTTC

D gene: .
V gene: TRBV21-1
J gene: TRBJ2-1
CDR3 protein: CASSPGTSGRIPPSNEQFF
CDR3 DNA: TGTGCCAGCAGCCCCGGGACTAGCGGGCGTATACCCCCTAGCAATGAGCAGTTCTTC

D gene: TRBD1
V gene: TRBV5-1
J gene: TRBJ2-1
CDR3 protein: CASSLGTGYNEQFF
CDR3 DNA: TGCGCCAGCAGCTTGGGGACAGGATACAATGAGCAGTTCTTC

D gene: TRBD1
V gene: TRBV7-8
J gene: TRBJ2-7
CDR3 protein: CASSLRDRVYEQYF
CDR3 DNA: TGTGCCAGCAGCCTCCGGGACAGGGTCTACGAGCAGTACTTC

D gene: TRBD1
V gene: TRBV19
J gene: TRBJ2-2
CDR3 protein: CASSTTGGTGELFF
CDR3 DNA: TGTGCCAGTTCCACGACAGGGGGGACCGGGGAGCTGTTTTTT

D gene: TRBD2
V gene: TRBV5-1
J gene: TRBJ2-5
CDR3 protein: CASSSGYLAGGETQYF
CDR3 DNA: TGCGCCAGCAGCTCTGGTTACTTAGCGGGCGGAGAGACCCAGTACTTC

D gene: .
V gene: TRBV18
J gene: TRBJ2-1
CDR3 protein: CASSPSLGEQFF
CDR3 DNA: TGTGCCAGCTCCCCTAGCTTAGGTGAGCAGTTCTTC

D gene: .
V gene: TRBV30
J gene: TRBJ1-6
CDR3 protein: CAWSRRNSPLHF
CDR3 DNA: TGTGCCTGGAGTCGCAGGAATTCACCCCTCCACTTT

D gene: TRBD2
V gene: TRBV11-2
J gene: TRBJ2-1
CDR3 protein: CASRLAPYNEQFF
CDR3 DNA: TGTGCCAGCAGACTAGCGCCTTACAATGAGCAGTTCTTC

D gene: TRBD1
V gene: TRBV5-4
J gene: TRBJ2-5
CDR3 protein: CASSFTGVPETQYF
CDR3 DNA: TGTGCCAGCAGCTTTACAGGGGTCCCAGAGACCCAGTACTTC

D gene: .
V gene: TRBV4-1
J gene: TRBJ2-1
CDR3 protein: CASSQDFIGGEQFF
CDR3 DNA: TGCGCCAGCAGCCAAGATTTCATCGGGGGTGAGCAGTTCTTC

D gene: TRBD2
V gene: TRBV6-1
J gene: TRBJ2-2
CDR3 protein: CASSATSGAGELFF
CDR3 DNA: TGTGCCAGCAGTGCAACTAGCGGGGCAGGGGAGCTGTTTTTT

D gene: .
V gene: TRBV30
J gene: TRBJ1-5
CDR3 protein: CAWSGEGFSNQPQHF
CDR3 DNA: TGTGCCTGGAGTGGGGAGGGTTTTAGCAATCAGCCCCAGCATTTT

D gene: .
V gene: TRBV27
J gene: TRBJ2-7
CDR3 protein: CASSLQNRDEQYF
CDR3 DNA: TGTGCCAGCAGTCTACAGAACAGGGACGAGCAGTACTTC